These T cell receptor beta chains were read from a single sample in a study of CD8 T cells in Susac syndrome. Via MiXCR, TCRdb re-called the immunoSEQ multiplex PCR reads, giving one row per CDR3 protein. Of 150,000 to 200,000 distinct CDR3 sequences listed, roughly 92% are singletons. The source material was CD4+ T cells from PBMCs. Source of these receptors: a human donor with multiple sclerosis. Each CDR3 is given without its conserved first and last residue.

V gene	J gene	CDR3 protein
TRBV10-3	TRBJ1-1	AISESRLNTEAF
TRBV4-1	TRBJ2-7	ASSQEVRHEQY
TRBV30	TRBJ2-5	ACMRGLRETQY
TRBV12-3/TRBV12-4	TRBJ1-1	ASSLAVDTEAF
TRBV7-2	TRBJ2-5	ASSLRVGGVETQY
TRBV30	TRBJ2-1	AWSVGRDNEQF
TRBV3-1	TRBJ2-7	ASSQGRLVRGEQY
TRBV6-6	TRBJ1-5	ASSAGQFNQPQH
TRBV28	TRBJ1-5	ASTKGGSNQPQH
TRBV9	TRBJ2-1	ASSAVPGGEQF
TRBV11-2	TRBJ2-1	ASSFLASVGAYNEQF
TRBV5-1	TRBJ2-2	ASSLVINTGELF
TRBV4-3	TRBJ2-2	ASSQAMASRVAGELF
TRBV28	TRBJ2-5	ASSLRLAGVGETQY
TRBV19	TRBJ2-5	ASSIWGTQETQY
TRBV28	TRBJ1-2	ASSYGPGPVYGYT
TRBV10-3	TRBJ1-4	AISTGTGSTNEKLF
TRBV5-4	TRBJ1-2	ASSPVSNPNYGYT
TRBV5-1	TRBJ2-7	ASSLGLPRSEQY
TRBV24-1	TRBJ2-2	ATSKPRALGTGELF
TRBV2	TRBJ1-1	ASRIQGMNTEAF
TRBV20-1	TRBJ2-1	SAPRPTGLAVHNEQF
TRBV2	TRBJ2-7	ASTRAGSYEQY
TRBV20-1	TRBJ2-1	SASYERTSVRNEQF
TRBV7-9	TRBJ1-4	ASSLSPGMNDEKLF
TRBV5-6	TRBJ1-4	ASSYSGTGNEKLF
TRBV7-9	TRBJ2-7	ASSSGQPLLSEQY
TRBV20-1	TRBJ2-3	SARMGTGTDTQY
TRBV25-1	TRBJ2-3	ASSEFQEDTQY
TRBV12-3/TRBV12-4	TRBJ1-1	ASSFRDGEPEAF
TRBV15	TRBJ1-4	ATSREEAFNEKLF
TRBV12-3/TRBV12-4	TRBJ2-3	ASSPVTDTQY
TRBV6-6	TRBJ1-4	ASSYSLGAGEKLF
TRBV9	TRBJ1-1	ASSVGAGNTEAF